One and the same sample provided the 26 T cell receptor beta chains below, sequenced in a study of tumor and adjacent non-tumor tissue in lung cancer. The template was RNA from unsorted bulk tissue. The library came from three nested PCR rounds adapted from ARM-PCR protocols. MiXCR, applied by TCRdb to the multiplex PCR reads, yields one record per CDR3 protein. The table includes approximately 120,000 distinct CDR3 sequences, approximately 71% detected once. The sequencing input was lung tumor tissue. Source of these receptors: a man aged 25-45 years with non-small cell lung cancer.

Here the CDR3 DNA reads TGCAGCATCCGCCAAAGGGAGGGGTATGGCTACACCTTC. Its translation is CSIRQREGYGYTF. The rearrangement joins TRBV29-1 to TRBJ1-2; maybe TRBD1 (5 bases). The V gene lost 8 bases and the J gene lost 5 bases, with 18 bases spanning the gap. CDR1 is SQVTM and CDR2 is ANQGSEA in the germline V gene. The CDR3 contains 13 residues.

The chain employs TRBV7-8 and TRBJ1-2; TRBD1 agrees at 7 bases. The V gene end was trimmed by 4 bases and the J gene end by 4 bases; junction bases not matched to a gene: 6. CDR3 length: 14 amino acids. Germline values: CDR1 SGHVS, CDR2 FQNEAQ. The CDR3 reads CASSSRTGFYGYTF. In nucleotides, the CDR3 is TGTGCCAGCAGCTCCCGGACAGGATTCTATGGCTACACCTTC.

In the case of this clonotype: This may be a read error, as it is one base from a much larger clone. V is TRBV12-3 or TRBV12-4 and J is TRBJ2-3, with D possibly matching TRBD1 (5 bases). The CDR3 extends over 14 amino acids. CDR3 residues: CASSFGQGTNTQYF. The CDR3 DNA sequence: TGTGCCAGCAGTTTCGGCCAGGGCACAAATACGCAGTATTTT.

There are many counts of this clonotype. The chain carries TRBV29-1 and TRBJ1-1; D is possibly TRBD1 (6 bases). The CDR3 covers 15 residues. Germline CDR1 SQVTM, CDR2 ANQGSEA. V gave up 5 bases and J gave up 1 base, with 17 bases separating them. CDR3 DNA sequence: TGCAGCGTTTTCTACCGGGACAAACAGAACACTGAAGCTTTCTTT. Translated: CSVFYRDKQNTEAFF.

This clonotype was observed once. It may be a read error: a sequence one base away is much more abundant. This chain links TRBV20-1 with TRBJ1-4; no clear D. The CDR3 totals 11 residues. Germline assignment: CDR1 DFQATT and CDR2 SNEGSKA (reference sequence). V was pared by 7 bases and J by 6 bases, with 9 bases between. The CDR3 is CSVGLYEKLFF. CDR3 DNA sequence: TGCAGTGTTGGCCTTTATGAAAAACTGTTTTTT.

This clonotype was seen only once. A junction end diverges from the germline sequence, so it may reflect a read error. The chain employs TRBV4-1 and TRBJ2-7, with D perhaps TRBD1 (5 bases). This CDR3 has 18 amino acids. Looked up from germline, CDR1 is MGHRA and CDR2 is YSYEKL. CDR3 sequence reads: CVSSQAMGRSGFIYEQYF. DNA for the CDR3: TGCGTCAGCAGCCAAGCAATGGGGCGATCCGGGTTCATTTACGAGCAGTACTTC.

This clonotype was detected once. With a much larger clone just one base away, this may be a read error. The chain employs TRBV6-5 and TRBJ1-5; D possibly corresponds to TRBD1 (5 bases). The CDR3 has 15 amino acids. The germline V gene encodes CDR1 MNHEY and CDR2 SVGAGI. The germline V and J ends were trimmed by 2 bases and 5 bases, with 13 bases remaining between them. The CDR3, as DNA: TGTGCCAGCAGTTACAGGGGAAATGGGGATCAGCCCCAGCATTTT. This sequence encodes CASSYRGNGDQPQHF.

CDR3 region: CASSLLPLAAGGGGKQFF. The CDR3 bases are TGTGCCAGCAGCTTACTCCCCCTTGCAGCGGGGGGCGGAGGTAAGCAGTTCTTC. The genes are TRBV11-2 and TRBJ2-1; 9 nucleotides match TRBD2. Germline values: CDR1 SGHAT, CDR2 FQNNGV. Losses at the gene ends were 2 bases for V and 11 bases for J; bases not matched to a gene: 19. CDR3 length: 18 amino acids.

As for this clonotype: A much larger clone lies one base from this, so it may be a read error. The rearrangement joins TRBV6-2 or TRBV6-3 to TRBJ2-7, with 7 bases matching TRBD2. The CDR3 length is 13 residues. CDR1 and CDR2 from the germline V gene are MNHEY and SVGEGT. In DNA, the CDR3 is TGTGCCAGCATGGCTAGCGGCTCCTACGAGCAGCACTTC. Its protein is CASMASGSYEQHF.

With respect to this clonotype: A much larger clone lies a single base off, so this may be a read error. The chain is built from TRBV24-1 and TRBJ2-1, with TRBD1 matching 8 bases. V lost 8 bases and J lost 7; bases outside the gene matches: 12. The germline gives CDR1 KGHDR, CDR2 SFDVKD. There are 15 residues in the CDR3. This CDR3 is CATTESGGDRNEQFF. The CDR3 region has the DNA TGTGCCACCACTGAATCAGGGGGCGACAGGAATGAGCAGTTCTTC.

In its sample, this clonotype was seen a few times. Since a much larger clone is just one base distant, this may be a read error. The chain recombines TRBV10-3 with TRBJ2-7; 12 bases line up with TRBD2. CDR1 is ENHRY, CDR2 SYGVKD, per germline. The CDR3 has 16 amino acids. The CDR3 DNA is TGTGCCATCAAAGCCGGCCTAGCGGGGGGGCCTTCCGAGGAGTACTTC. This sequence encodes CAIKAGLAGGPSEEYF.

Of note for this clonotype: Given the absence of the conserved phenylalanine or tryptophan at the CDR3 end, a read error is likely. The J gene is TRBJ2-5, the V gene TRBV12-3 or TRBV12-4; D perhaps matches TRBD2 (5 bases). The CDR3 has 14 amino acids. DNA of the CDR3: TGTGCTAGCAGTTTAGCGACGGTACAAGAGACCCAGTACTAC. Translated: CASSLATVQETQYY.

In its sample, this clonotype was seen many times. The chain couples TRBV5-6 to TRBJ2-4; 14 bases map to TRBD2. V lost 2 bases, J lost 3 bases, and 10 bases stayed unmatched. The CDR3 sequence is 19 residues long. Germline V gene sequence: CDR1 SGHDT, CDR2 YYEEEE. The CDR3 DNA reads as TGTGCCAGCAGCTTATCCCCGGGACTAGCGGGAGAGAGCAAAAACATTCAGTACTTC. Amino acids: CASSLSPGLAGESKNIQYF.

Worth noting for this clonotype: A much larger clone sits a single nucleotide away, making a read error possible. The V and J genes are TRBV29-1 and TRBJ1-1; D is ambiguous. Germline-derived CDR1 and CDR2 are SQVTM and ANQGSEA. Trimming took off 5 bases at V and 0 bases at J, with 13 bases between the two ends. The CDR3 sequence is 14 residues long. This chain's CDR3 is CSVSPGRMNTEAFF. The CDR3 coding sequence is TGCAGCGTTTCGCCGGGCAGGATGAACACTGAAGCTTTCTTT. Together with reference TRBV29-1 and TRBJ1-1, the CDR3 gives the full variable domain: SAVISQKPSRDICQRGTSLTIQCQVDSQVTMMFWYRQQPGQSLTLIATANQGSEATYESGFVIDKFPISRPNLTFSTLTVSNMSPEDSSIYLCSVSPGRMNTEAFFGQGTRLTVV.

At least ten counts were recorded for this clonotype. In nucleotides, the CDR3 is TGTGCCAGCAGCTTGGAGGGACAGGGCCCAGATACGCAGTATTTT. It codes for CASSLEGQGPDTQYF. V gene TRBV5-6 combines with J gene TRBJ2-3; the match to TRBD1 covers 9 bases. Trimming took 0 bases from V and 4 from J; bases not matched to a gene: 3. Germline CDR1 SGHDT, CDR2 YYEEEE. The CDR3 is 15 amino acids.

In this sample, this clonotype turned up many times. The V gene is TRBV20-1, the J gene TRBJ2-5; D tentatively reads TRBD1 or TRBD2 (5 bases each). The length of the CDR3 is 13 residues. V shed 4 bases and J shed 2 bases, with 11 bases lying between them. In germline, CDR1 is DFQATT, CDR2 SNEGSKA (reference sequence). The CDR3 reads CSAMGRIQETQYF. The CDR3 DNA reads TGCAGTGCTATGGGACGGATTCAAGAGACCCAGTACTTC.

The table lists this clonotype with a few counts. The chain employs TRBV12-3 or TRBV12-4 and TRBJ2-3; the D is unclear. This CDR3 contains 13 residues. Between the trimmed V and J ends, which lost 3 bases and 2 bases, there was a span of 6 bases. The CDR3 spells CASSLTFTDTQYF. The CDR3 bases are TGTGCCAGCAGTTTGACCTTCACAGATACGCAGTATTTT.

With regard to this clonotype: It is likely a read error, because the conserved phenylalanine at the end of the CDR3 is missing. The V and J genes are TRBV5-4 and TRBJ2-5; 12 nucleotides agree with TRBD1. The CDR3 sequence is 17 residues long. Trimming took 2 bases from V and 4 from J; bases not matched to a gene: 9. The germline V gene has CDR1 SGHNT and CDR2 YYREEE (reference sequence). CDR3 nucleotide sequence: TGTGCCAGCAGCTTATCTACGGGACAGGGGGCCAGAGAGACCCAGTACGTC. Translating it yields CASSLSTGQGARETQYV.

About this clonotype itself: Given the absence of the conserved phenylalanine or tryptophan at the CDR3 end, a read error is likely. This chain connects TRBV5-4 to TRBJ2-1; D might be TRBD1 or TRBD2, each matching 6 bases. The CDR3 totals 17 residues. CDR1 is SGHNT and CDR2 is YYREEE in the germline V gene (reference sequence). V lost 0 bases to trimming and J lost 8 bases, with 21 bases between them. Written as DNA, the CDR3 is TGTGCCAGCAGCTTGGGCTCCGGGGGCCCTTGGAGCGATGAGCAGTTCATC. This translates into CASSLGSGGPWSDEQFI.

The CDR3 reads CARSPHRTIEQFF. Here the CDR3 DNA reads TGTGCCAGAAGCCCACACCGGACAATAGAGCAGTTCTTC. V is TRBV11-2 and J is TRBJ2-1, with a possible D match to TRBD1 (5 bases). V was pared by 9 bases and J by 10 bases, with 19 bases between. Germline V CDR1 and CDR2: SGHAT, FQNNGV. This CDR3 region has 13 residues.

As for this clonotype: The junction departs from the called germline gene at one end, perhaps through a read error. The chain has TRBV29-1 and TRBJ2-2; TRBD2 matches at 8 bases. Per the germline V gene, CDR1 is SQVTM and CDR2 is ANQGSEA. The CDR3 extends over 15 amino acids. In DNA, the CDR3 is TGCAGCGTTGAAACAAGCGGGAGAATAACCTGGGAGTTGTTTTTT. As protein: CSVETSGRITWELFF.

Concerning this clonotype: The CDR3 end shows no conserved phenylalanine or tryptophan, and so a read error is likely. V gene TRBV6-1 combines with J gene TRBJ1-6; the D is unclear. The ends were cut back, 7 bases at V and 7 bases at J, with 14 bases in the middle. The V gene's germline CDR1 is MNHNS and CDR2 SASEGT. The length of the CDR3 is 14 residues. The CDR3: CASKIWSLNSPLHS. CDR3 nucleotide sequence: TGTGCCAGCAAAATTTGGAGCTTAAATTCACCCCTCCACTCT.

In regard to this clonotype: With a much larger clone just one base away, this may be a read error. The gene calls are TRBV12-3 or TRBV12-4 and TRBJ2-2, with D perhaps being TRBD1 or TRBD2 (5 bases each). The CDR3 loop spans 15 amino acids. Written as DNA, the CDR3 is TGTGCCAGCAGTTTTGACGGGACCAACACCGGGGAGCGGTTTTTT. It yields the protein CASSFDGTNTGERFF.

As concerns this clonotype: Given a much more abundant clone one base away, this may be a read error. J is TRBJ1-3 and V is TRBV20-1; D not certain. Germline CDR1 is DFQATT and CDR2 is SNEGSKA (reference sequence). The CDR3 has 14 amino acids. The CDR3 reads CSAREASSGNSIYF. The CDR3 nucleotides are TGCAGTGCTAGAGAGGCGAGCTCTGGAAACAGCATATATTTT.

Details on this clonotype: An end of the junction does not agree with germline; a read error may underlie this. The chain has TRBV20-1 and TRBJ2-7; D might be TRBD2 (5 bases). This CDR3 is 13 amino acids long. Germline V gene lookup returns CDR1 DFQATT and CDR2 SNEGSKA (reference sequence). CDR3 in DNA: TGCAGTACTAGAGCCCCTAGCCGTAAAACACAGTACTTC. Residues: CSTRAPSRKTQYF.

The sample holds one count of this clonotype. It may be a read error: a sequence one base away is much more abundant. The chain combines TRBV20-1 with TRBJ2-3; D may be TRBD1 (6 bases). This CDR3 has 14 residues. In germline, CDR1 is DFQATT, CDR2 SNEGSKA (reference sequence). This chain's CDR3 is CSASPGVSTNTQYF. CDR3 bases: TGCAGTGCTAGCCCAGGGGTTAGCACAAATACGCAGTATTTT.